The 12 T cell receptor beta chains in this list originate from one sample, sequenced in a study of blood T cells in healthy people across ages. Alongside a J-beta primer mix, a sample-barcoded 5' primer served in a second PCR lasting about 7 to 11 cycles. TCRdb re-derived calls from the 5' RACE reads in MiXCR, one entry per CDR3 protein. The sample consists of about 2 million distinct CDR3 sequences, 49% of them appearing once. The sample was blood. Receptors were obtained from a woman in her 40s in good health.

This clonotype was seen a few times. The CDR3 is CAISDVGEETQYF. CDR3 bases: TGTGCCATCAGTGACGTGGGGGAAGAGACCCAGTACTTC. The V gene is TRBV10-3, the J gene TRBJ2-5; D tentatively fits TRBD1 or TRBD2 (5 bases each). From germline, CDR1 is ENHRY and CDR2 SYGVKD. V was cut by 3 bases and J by 3 bases, with 8 bases left in between. CDR3 length equals 13 residues.

Worth noting for this clonotype: A read error may produce the germline difference seen at one junction end. This chain links TRBV27 with TRBJ2-1, with TRBD2 as a possible D gene (6 bases). The CDR3 extends over 16 amino acids. Germline CDR1 reads MNHEY; CDR2 reads SMNVEV (reference sequence). Here the CDR3 DNA reads TGTGCCAGCAGCCGGGTTGGTTCGGGGGTATACAATGAGCTGTTCTTC. Translated, it gives CASSRVGSGVYNELFF.

J is TRBJ1-4 and V is TRBV7-9, with TRBD1 as a possible D gene (5 bases). The CDR3 runs to 16 residues. Deletions cut 2 bases from V and 3 bases from J, with 13 bases between. Per the germline V gene, CDR1 is SEHNR and CDR2 is FQNEAQ (reference sequence). CDR3 loop: CASSLNLDSPNEKLFF. CDR3 coding DNA: TGTGCCAGCAGCTTAAACCTTGACAGCCCTAATGAAAAACTGTTTTTT. Complete variable domain (other parts from reference TRBV7-9 and TRBJ1-4): DTGVSQNPRHKITKRGQNVTFRCDPISEHNRLYWYRQTLGQGPEFLTYFQNEAQLEKSRLLSDRFSAERPKGSFSTLEIQRTEQGDSAMYLCASSLNLDSPNEKLFFGSGTQLSVL.

This clonotype turned up a few times. J is TRBJ1-5 and V is TRBV27; D remains ambiguous. This CDR3 has 13 amino acids. The germline V and J ends were trimmed by 4 bases and 1 base, with 5 bases remaining between them. Germline V gene lookup returns CDR1 MNHEY and CDR2 SMNVEV (reference sequence). CDR3: CASSSTSNQPQHF. CDR3 sequence (DNA): TGTGCCAGCAGTTCAACCAGCAATCAGCCCCAGCATTTT.

The chain combines TRBV28 with TRBJ2-5; 13 bases agree with TRBD2. Germline assignment: CDR1 MDHEN and CDR2 SYDVKM. The CDR3 loop spans 17 amino acids. The V segment lost 6 bases and the J segment 1 base; nucleotides outside the gene matches: 8. The CDR3 spells CASSTPGLAGPQETQYF. CDR3 DNA: TGTGCCAGCAGCACCCCGGGACTAGCGGGGCCCCAAGAGACCCAGTACTTC.

The table lists this clonotype with a few counts. The CDR3 loop is CASSLITSGTGKQYGYTF. The CDR3, as DNA: TGCGCCAGCAGCCTGATTACCTCCGGGACAGGGAAACAGTATGGCTACACCTTC. The chain couples TRBV5-1 to TRBJ1-2, with TRBD1 identical over 9 bases. The length of the CDR3 is 18 residues. Germline values: CDR1 SGHRS, CDR2 YFSETQ. The trim removed 4 bases at V and 5 bases at J, leaving 18 bases unmatched.

This chain joins TRBV20-1 and TRBJ2-7; D may be TRBD1 (5 bases). V was shortened by 4 bases and J by 1 base, with 14 bases between the two germline ends. The CDR3 is made up of 14 amino acids. Germline-derived CDR1 and CDR2 are DFQATT and SNEGSKA (reference sequence). CDR3 nucleotide sequence: TGCAGTGCTACCGGACAAGGCCAGTCCTACGAGCAGTACTTC. It specifies CSATGQGQSYEQYF.

The chain employs TRBV13 and TRBJ2-1; D gene uncertain. The CDR3 covers 13 residues. Germline-derived CDR1 and CDR2 are PRHDT and FYEKMQ (reference sequence). The germline V and J ends were trimmed by 2 bases and 9 bases, with 11 bases remaining between them. The CDR3 coding sequence is TGTGCCAGCAGCTTATTTAGTGCCTCTGAGCAGTTCTTC. Its translation is CASSLFSASEQFF.

This clonotype was detected once. The chain joins TRBV6-1 to TRBJ2-1, with 9 bases aligning to TRBD2. Germline V gene sequence: CDR1 MNHNS, CDR2 SASEGT. Trimming cost V 6 bases and J 0 bases; bases outside gene matches: 15. The CDR3 totals 19 residues. CDR3 amino acids: CASRGIASGAESSYNEQFF. The DNA of the CDR3 is TGTGCCAGCAGGGGTATCGCTAGCGGGGCGGAAAGCTCCTACAATGAGCAGTTCTTC.

This clonotype has only a few counts. The chain employs TRBV7-2 and TRBJ2-5; 10 bases are a match to TRBD1. The V segment lost 6 bases and the J segment 6 bases; nucleotides outside the gene matches: 10. The CDR3 contains 15 residues. The germline gives CDR1 SGHTA, CDR2 FQGNSA. CDR3 nucleotides: TGTGCCAGCAGGGCGGGGACAGGGGAACGGAAGACCCAGTACTTC. This encodes CASRAGTGERKTQYF.

This clonotype was picked up many times. The chain uses TRBV6-1 and TRBJ2-5; perhaps TRBD2 as D (5 bases). V was shortened by 5 bases and J by 1 base, with 11 bases between the two germline ends. CDR1 and CDR2 from the germline V gene are MNHNS and SASEGT. The CDR3 spans 14 residues. The CDR3 coding sequence is TGTGCCAGCAGTCAGAACCGGGGCCAAGAGACCCAGTACTTC. This codes for CASSQNRGQETQYF.

This clonotype was found a few times. V is TRBV24-1 and J is TRBJ2-7; 7 nucleotides line up with TRBD1. This CDR3 spans 14 amino acids. Germline CDR1 and CDR2: KGHDR and SFDVKD. The J segment lost 3 bases and the V segment lost 4 bases, leaving 5 bases of the junction unmatched. The CDR3 DNA reads TGTGCCACCAGTGACCCCGGGACAGACTACGAGCAGTACTTC. As protein: CATSDPGTDYEQYF.